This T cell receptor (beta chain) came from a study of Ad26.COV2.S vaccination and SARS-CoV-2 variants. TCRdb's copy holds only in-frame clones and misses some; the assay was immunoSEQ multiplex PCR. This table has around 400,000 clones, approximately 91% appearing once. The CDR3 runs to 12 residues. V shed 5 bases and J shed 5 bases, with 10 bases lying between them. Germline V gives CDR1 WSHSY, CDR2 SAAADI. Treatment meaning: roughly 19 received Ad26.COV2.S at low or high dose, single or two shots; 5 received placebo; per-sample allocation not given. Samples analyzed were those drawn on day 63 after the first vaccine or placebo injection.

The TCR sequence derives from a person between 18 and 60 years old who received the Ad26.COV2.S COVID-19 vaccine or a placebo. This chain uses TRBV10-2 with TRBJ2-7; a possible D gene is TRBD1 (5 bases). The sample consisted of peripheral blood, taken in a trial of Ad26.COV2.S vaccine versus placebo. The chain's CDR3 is CASSRGRNEQYF. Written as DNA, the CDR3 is TGCGCCAGCAGTAGGGGCCGCAACGAGCAGTACTTC.